These T cell receptor beta chains were read from a single sample in a study of Graves' ophthalmopathy and Graves' hyperthyroidism. TCRdb called the multiplex PCR reads again in MiXCR, with one record for every CDR3 protein. The repertoire consists of some 410,000 distinct CDR3 sequences, with around 20% occurring once and the leading ten covering roughly 3%. The sample comprised peripheral blood. All receptors derive from a woman under 30 with stable Graves' hyperthyroidism. Each CDR3 is given with its conserved first and last residue. Each record gives: clone size, J gene, D gene, V gene, CDR3 DNA, CDR3 protein. D genes are given only for firm matches. Clone sizes are given selectively: once, few, many, or a class where the clone is expanded.

size: NA
J: TRBJ1-2
D: NA
V: TRBV5-1
DNA: TGCGCCAGCAGCTTGGTCCCATCTGAGGGCTACACCTTC
CDR3: CASSLVPSEGYTF

size: NA
J: TRBJ2-7
D: TRBD1
V: TRBV7-2
DNA: TGTGCCAGCAGCCCCCAGGGGGTAGGCTACGAGCAGTACTTC
CDR3: CASSPQGVGYEQYF

size: few
J: TRBJ2-5
D: TRBD2
V: TRBV24-1
DNA: TGTGCCACCAGTACGGTGGGAGGGAGGGGAGAGACCCAGTACTTC
CDR3: CATSTVGGRGETQYF

size: many
J: TRBJ2-7
D: NA
V: TRBV12-3/TRBV12-4
DNA: TGTGCCAGCAGTTTAGGGGCTGGTGGTACCTACGAGCAGTACTTC
CDR3: CASSLGAGGTYEQYF

size: many
J: TRBJ2-7
D: NA
V: TRBV27
DNA: TGTGCCAGCAGTTCCGCAGGGAGGTACGAGCAGTACTTC
CDR3: CASSSAGRYEQYF

size: many
J: TRBJ2-2
D: NA
V: TRBV6-5
DNA: TGTGCCAGCAGGAGACAGGCGAACACCGGGGAGCTGTTTTTT
CDR3: CASRRQANTGELFF

size: many
J: TRBJ2-2
D: NA
V: TRBV6-1
DNA: TGTGCCAGCAGCCGGGGACATCCTTCGAACACCGGGGAGCTGTTTTTT
CDR3: CASSRGHPSNTGELFF

size: many
J: TRBJ1-5
D: NA
V: TRBV20-1
DNA: TGCAGTGCTAGTGATCGGACAGGCAATCAGCCCCAGCATTTT
CDR3: CSASDRTGNQPQHF

size: many
J: TRBJ1-1
D: NA
V: TRBV25-1
DNA: TGTGCCAGCAGTGGGGGTATTGAAGCTTTCTTT
CDR3: CASSGGIEAFF

size: many
J: TRBJ2-7
D: TRBD2
V: TRBV7-9
DNA: TGTGCCAGCAGCGCCGAGCGGGAGTCGTACGAGCAGTACTTC
CDR3: CASSAERESYEQYF

size: many
J: TRBJ1-2
D: NA
V: TRBV30
DNA: TGTGCCTGGAGTACCGGAGTTGGCTACACCTTC
CDR3: CAWSTGVGYTF

size: NA
J: TRBJ2-7
D: NA
V: TRBV7-2
DNA: TGTGCCAGCAGCAAACTCCGGGACGGCGAGCAGTACTTC
CDR3: CASSKLRDGEQYF

size: many
J: TRBJ1-5
D: NA
V: TRBV7-2
DNA: TGTGCCAGCAGCTTAGTAGGGTCTGAGGGTCAGCCCCAGCATTTT
CDR3: CASSLVGSEGQPQHF

size: many
J: TRBJ1-1
D: NA
V: TRBV6-5
DNA: TGTGCCAGCAGTCCCACAGCCATGAACACTGAAGCTTTCTTT
CDR3: CASSPTAMNTEAFF

size: NA
J: TRBJ2-4
D: NA
V: TRBV11-2
DNA: TGTGCCAGCAGCTTGGGCGGACAGCTATATGGGTCGGCCAAAAACATTAAGTACTTC
CDR3: CASSLGGQLYGSAKNIKYF

size: many
J: TRBJ2-5
D: TRBD2
V: TRBV13
DNA: TGTGCCAGCAGTTCCTCGGGGGGACAAGAGACCCAGTACTTC
CDR3: CASSSSGGQETQYF

size: many
J: TRBJ2-7
D: TRBD2
V: TRBV20-1
DNA: TGCAGTGCTAAGCCCAGCGGGAGGGCACTCTACGAGCAGTACTTC
CDR3: CSAKPSGRALYEQYF

size: many
J: TRBJ2-7
D: NA
V: TRBV27
DNA: TGTGCCAGCAGTTCCGGGAGCCCCGTCTACGAGCAGTACTTC
CDR3: CASSSGSPVYEQYF

size: NA
J: TRBJ1-5
D: NA
V: TRBV12-3/TRBV12-4
DNA: TGTGCCAGCAGTCCCCGGGGGCACTATCAGCCCCAGCATTTT
CDR3: CASSPRGHYQPQHF

size: many
J: TRBJ1-1
D: NA
V: TRBV30
DNA: TGTGCCTGGAGTAGTTACTTAGAGACTGAAGCTTTCTTT
CDR3: CAWSSYLETEAFF

size: many
J: TRBJ2-5
D: NA
V: TRBV20-1
DNA: TGCAGTGCTAGAGATTCAAGGGGCACGGAGACCCAGTACTTC
CDR3: CSARDSRGTETQYF

size: many
J: TRBJ2-7
D: NA
V: TRBV28
DNA: TGTGCCAGCAGTGCCTCCAGGATAGCGTACTTC
CDR3: CASSASRIAYF

size: NA
J: TRBJ2-7
D: TRBD1
V: TRBV14
DNA: TGTGCCAGCAGCCTCCCCCCGGGACAGGGAGGGGAGCAGTACTTC
CDR3: CASSLPPGQGGEQYF

size: many
J: TRBJ2-5
D: NA
V: TRBV9
DNA: TGTGCCAGCAGCGTAGAGGGGTCTTGGGGCTCGATCCAAGAGACCCAGTACTTC
CDR3: CASSVEGSWGSIQETQYF

size: many
J: TRBJ1-5
D: TRBD1
V: TRBV6-1
DNA: TGTGCCAGCAGTGGTACAGGGGGAGTTCAGCCCCAGCATTTT
CDR3: CASSGTGGVQPQHF

size: many
J: TRBJ1-1
D: NA
V: TRBV3-1
DNA: TGTGCCAGCAGCCCGGCGGACACTGAAGCTTTCTTT
CDR3: CASSPADTEAFF

size: many
J: TRBJ2-5
D: TRBD2
V: TRBV20-1
DNA: TGCAGTGCCACCGGGCGGCGGGAGCAAGAGACCCAGTACTTC
CDR3: CSATGRREQETQYF

size: many
J: TRBJ2-7
D: TRBD1
V: TRBV12-3/TRBV12-4
DNA: TGTGCCAGCAGTTTGGGACAGGGCAAGTACTTC
CDR3: CASSLGQGKYF

size: NA
J: TRBJ1-1
D: NA
V: TRBV6-1
DNA: TGTGCCAGCACTAAAGGGTGGGAAGCTTTCTTT
CDR3: CASTKGWEAFF

size: NA
J: TRBJ1-2
D: NA
V: TRBV6-1
DNA: TGTGCCAGCAGGCTTACGAAGGGTGGCTACACCTTC
CDR3: CASRLTKGGYTF

size: many
J: TRBJ2-5
D: NA
V: TRBV20-1
DNA: TGCAGTGCTAGGTCCCCCCAGACCCAGTACTTC
CDR3: CSARSPQTQYF

size: NA
J: TRBJ2-5
D: TRBD2
V: TRBV4-1
DNA: TGCGCCAGCAGCCAAGTGGGGGTGAGGGAGGGTACAAACTTC
CDR3: CASSQVGVREGTNF

size: many
J: TRBJ2-5
D: TRBD2
V: TRBV20-1
DNA: TGCAGTGCCCGGACTAGCGGGACCGAGGCCCAGTACTTC
CDR3: CSARTSGTEAQYF

size: many
J: TRBJ1-2
D: TRBD1
V: TRBV20-1
DNA: TGCAGTGCTAGAGGATCCGGGACAGGAGATTTTTCTAACTATGGCTACACCTTC
CDR3: CSARGSGTGDFSNYGYTF

size: many
J: TRBJ2-7
D: NA
V: TRBV10-1
DNA: TGCGCCAGCAGTGAGTCGATGGTTAGCTACGAGCAGTACTTC
CDR3: CASSESMVSYEQYF

size: many
J: TRBJ2-5
D: NA
V: TRBV20-1
DNA: TGCAGTGCTAGTAGGACCAGCAGTCGGGGCGAGACCCAGTACTTC
CDR3: CSASRTSSRGETQYF

size: many
J: TRBJ2-7
D: TRBD2
V: TRBV11-3
DNA: TGTGCCAGCAGCTTAGGTGGCGGGAGGGCCTCCTACGAGCAGTACTTC
CDR3: CASSLGGGRASYEQYF

size: many
J: TRBJ2-7
D: TRBD2
V: TRBV29-1
DNA: TGCAGCGGTAGCGGGAGTTCCGGCGAGCAGTACTTC
CDR3: CSGSGSSGEQYF

size: many
J: TRBJ2-5
D: TRBD1
V: TRBV20-1
DNA: TGCAGTGCTGGCATTGGGACAGTCCAAGAGACCCAGTACTTC
CDR3: CSAGIGTVQETQYF

size: many
J: TRBJ1-5
D: NA
V: TRBV24-1
DNA: TGTGCCACCAGTGACTCTGCTTATAGCAATCAGCCCCAGCATTTT
CDR3: CATSDSAYSNQPQHF

size: many
J: TRBJ2-7
D: NA
V: TRBV20-1
DNA: TGCAGTGCTAGAGACCCACAGCGAGCTTACGAGCAGTACTTC
CDR3: CSARDPQRAYEQYF

size: many
J: TRBJ2-5
D: TRBD1
V: TRBV4-1
DNA: TGCGCCAGCAGCCAATTCCGGGACAGAGAGAAAGAGACCCAGTACTTC
CDR3: CASSQFRDREKETQYF

size: NA
J: TRBJ2-2
D: TRBD2
V: TRBV7-8
DNA: TGTGCCAGCAGCTTAGTACGGCCACGGGGGGCCGGGGAGCTGTTTTTT
CDR3: CASSLVRPRGAGELFF

size: NA
J: TRBJ2-5
D: NA
V: TRBV28
DNA: TGTGCCAGCCTAAGGTTGGGCCAAGAGACCCAGTACTTC
CDR3: CASLRLGQETQYF

size: many
J: TRBJ2-2
D: NA
V: TRBV6-2/TRBV6-3
DNA: TGTGCCAGCAGTTACTACAGGGGACTCTCGAACACCGGGGAGCTGTTTTTT
CDR3: CASSYYRGLSNTGELFF